This TCR beta chain was sequenced for a study of T cells in Graves' hyperthyroidism and ophthalmopathy. Findings of the study overall: Most expanded thyroid clonotypes above 0.001 also appeared in blood. Stable hyperthyroidism was told apart from ophthalmopathy by a model built on 13 V-J features. Onset of ophthalmopathy came a median roughly 6.4 months after the model predicted it.

The CDR3 regions of TCR beta were amplified from RNA transcripts. TCR CDR3 regions were first amplified by RT-PCR with HTBI primers. TCRdb re-called the multiplex PCR reads with MiXCR, one entry per CDR3 protein. The repertoire holds 650,000 to 850,000 distinct CDR3 sequences, with around a sixth as singletons. This blood was taken when hyperthyroidism was first diagnosed, before any ophthalmopathy symptoms existed. This CDR3 region has 17 residues. V trimming: 6 bases; J trimming: 0 bases; junction bases outside the gene matches: 12. Germline V gene data show CDR1 as DFQATT and CDR2 as SNEGSKA (reference sequence). A word on this clonotype: What it binds is unknown.

This chain links TRBV20-1 with TRBJ2-1; 9 nucleotides agree with TRBD2. The TCR was taken from a woman in her 50s with Graves' hyperthyroidism that later progressed to Graves' ophthalmopathy. Sequenced: blood. Here the CDR3 reads CSAVGSGGYSSYNEQFF. DNA for the CDR3: TGCAGTGCCGTCGGAAGCGGGGGGTACAGCTCCTACAATGAGCAGTTCTTC.